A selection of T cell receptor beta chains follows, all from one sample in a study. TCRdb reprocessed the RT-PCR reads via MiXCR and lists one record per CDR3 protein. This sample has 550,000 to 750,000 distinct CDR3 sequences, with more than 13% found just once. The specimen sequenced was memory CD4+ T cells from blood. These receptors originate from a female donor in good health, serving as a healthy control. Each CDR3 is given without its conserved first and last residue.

ASSSRSGRAYNEQF,TRBJ2-1,TRBV28
SARDSSGGGGAF,TRBJ1-1,TRBV20-1
ASRIAGSYEQY,TRBJ2-7,TRBV12-3/TRBV12-4
ASRLSGGNYGYT,TRBJ1-2,TRBV6-5
ASSPWGEGNYGYT,TRBJ1-2,TRBV6-5
ASSLVPRTGRETQY,TRBJ2-5,TRBV7-2
ASSYSGRRANTEAF,TRBJ1-1,TRBV5-1
ASTQDRGPPRY,TRBJ2-5,TRBV28
AISEVYKYEQY,TRBJ2-7,TRBV10-3
ASSPTTNYGYT,TRBJ1-2,TRBV7-9
ASSQREGLDSTQY,TRBJ2-3,TRBV4-3